This T cell receptor (beta chain) was documented in a study of T cell repertoires in cytomegalovirus infection. Study findings and constraints: People with CMV and the relevant HLA were identified by cumulative public TCR beta family frequency. HLA-C-restricted TCR beta clonotypes specific for CMV led the ex vivo response.

TCRdb analysed the reads with MiXCR anew, one entry per CDR3 protein. Among 350,000 to 500,000 distinct CDR3 sequences listed, roughly 30% were seen once. This clonotype was observed a few times. No antigen is known for it. The sample taken for sequencing was PBMCs. This receptor was obtained from a human donor in good health (CMV status not recorded). Some clones in this sample may be carry-over from other donors' samples.

The CDR3 DNA is TGTGCCACCAACGGACTCTTCACAGATACGCAGTATTTT. Residues: CATNGLFTDTQYF. The chain joins TRBV11-2 to TRBJ2-3, with D perhaps matching TRBD2 (5 bases). V was trimmed by 10 bases and J by 2 bases, leaving 13 bases between them. This CDR3 region has 13 residues. Germline CDR1 reads SGHAT; CDR2 reads FQNNGV.